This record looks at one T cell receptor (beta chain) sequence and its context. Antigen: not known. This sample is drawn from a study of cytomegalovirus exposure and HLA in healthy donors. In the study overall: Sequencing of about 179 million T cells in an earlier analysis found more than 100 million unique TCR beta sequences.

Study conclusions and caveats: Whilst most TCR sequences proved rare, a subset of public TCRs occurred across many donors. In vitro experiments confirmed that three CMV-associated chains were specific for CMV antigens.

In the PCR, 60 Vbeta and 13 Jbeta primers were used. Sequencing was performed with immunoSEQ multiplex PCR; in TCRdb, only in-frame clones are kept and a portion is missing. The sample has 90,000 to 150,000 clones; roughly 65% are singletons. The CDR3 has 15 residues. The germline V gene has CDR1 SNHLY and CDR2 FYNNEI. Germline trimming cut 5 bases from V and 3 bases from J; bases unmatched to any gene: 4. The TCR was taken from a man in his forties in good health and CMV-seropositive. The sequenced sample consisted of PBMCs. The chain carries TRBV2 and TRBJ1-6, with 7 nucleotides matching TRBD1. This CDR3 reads CASSPTGNYNSPLHF. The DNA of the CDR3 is TGTGCCAGCAGTCCGACAGGGAACTATAATTCACCCCTCCACTTT. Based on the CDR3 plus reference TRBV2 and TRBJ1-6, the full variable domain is EPEVTQTPSHQVTQMGQEVILRCVPISNHLYFYWYRQILGQKVEFLVSFYNNEISEKSEIFDDQFSVERPDGSNFTLKIRSTKLEDSAMYFCASSPTGNYNSPLHFGNGTRLTVT.